The present T cell receptor beta chain was sequenced within a study of CD8 T cells in ankylosing spondylitis. The TCR beta libraries were generated through quantitative 5'-RACE incorporating molecular barcodes. TCRdb reprocessed the 5' RACE reads via MiXCR and lists one record per CDR3 protein. The repertoire includes around 480,000 distinct CDR3 sequences, about a sixth of them detected once, and approximately 0.97% sits in the top ten. With V trimmed by 3 bases and J by 4 bases, 3 bases remained unmatched. CDR3 length: 13 residues. Study outcomes and limitations: Peripheral blood samples showed relatively rare disease-linked clones, and these clones were CD8+. Apparently characteristic of ankylosing spondylitis blood was a TCR beta motif (about 8 highly homologous variants). Researchers reportedly found disease-linked clones significantly enriched in matched ankylosing spondylitis synovial fluid.

This clonotype was observed many times. Its antigen remains unidentified. This sequence was found in a male donor with ankylosing spondylitis. The rearrangement uses TRBV12-3 or TRBV12-4 and TRBJ2-7; TRBD1 matches 7 bases. What was sequenced was blood, either unsorted or a sorted T cell fraction (not recorded which). The CDR3 DNA reads as TGTGCCAGCAGTTTTTCGGGACAGTACGAGCAGTACTTC. Amino acid sequence: CASSFSGQYEQYF.